This T cell receptor beta chain came from a study of T cells in Graves' hyperthyroidism and ophthalmopathy. Graves' hyperthyroidism qualified as stable when ophthalmopathy did not progress within 18 months. The CDR3 extends over 15 amino acids. Trimming at V came to 3 bases and at J to 3 bases, leaving 6 bases not matched to a gene. CDR1 and CDR2 (germline): SGHAT, FQDESV (reference sequence). Study findings and constraints: It was a median about seven months before onset that the model predicted ophthalmopathy. Stable hyperthyroidism and ophthalmopathy were separated using 13 V-J signatures.

Note on this clonotype: Its antigen is as yet unknown.

Amplified TCR beta CDR3 regions derived from RNA transcripts. Researchers ran a first-round RT-PCR on the TCR CDR3 using the HTBI primer set. One entry per CDR3 protein, called by TCRdb with MiXCR from the multiplex PCR reads. The sample shows a few hundred thousand distinct CDR3 sequences, around 20% of them seen only once. Sequencing was performed on blood. The genes are TRBV11-1 and TRBJ2-7; 9 nucleotides agree with TRBD1. The TCR was taken from a woman aged 45 to 65 with Graves' hyperthyroidism. The CDR3 nucleotides read TGTGCCAGCAGCTTGAGACAGGGGGAAAGCTACGAGCAGTACTTC. This sequence encodes CASSLRQGESYEQYF.